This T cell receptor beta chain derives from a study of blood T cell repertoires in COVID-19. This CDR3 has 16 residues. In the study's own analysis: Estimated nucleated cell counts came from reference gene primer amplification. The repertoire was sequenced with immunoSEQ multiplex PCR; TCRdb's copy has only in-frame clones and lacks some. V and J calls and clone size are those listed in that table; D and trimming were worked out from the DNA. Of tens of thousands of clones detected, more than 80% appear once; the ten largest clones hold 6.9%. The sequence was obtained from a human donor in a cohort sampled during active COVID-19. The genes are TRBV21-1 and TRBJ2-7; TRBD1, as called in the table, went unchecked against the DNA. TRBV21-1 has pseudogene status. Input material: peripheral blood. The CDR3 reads CASSPEEGQGASRQYF. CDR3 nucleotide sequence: TGTGCCAGCAGCCCGGAGGAAGGACAGGGGGCGTCTAGGCAGTACTTC.